A selection of T cell receptor beta chains follows, all from one sample in a study of blood T cell repertoires in COVID-19. TCRdb's table, derived via immunoSEQ multiplex PCR, lists solely in-frame clones and lacks some. The sample includes approximately 270,000 clones, about 90% of them seen just once. What was sequenced was peripheral blood. Every receptor here comes from an elderly man with acute or convalescent COVID-19. Both conserved end residues are trimmed from each CDR3.

v_call	j_call	cdr3_aa
TRBV5-6	TRBJ1-5	ASSLTGTGGRNQPQH
TRBV19	TRBJ1-5	ASVDRGDPSNQPQH
TRBV2	TRBJ2-3	ASSVIQGGGTQY
TRBV25-1	TRBJ1-2	ASRGQGAQGYT
TRBV7-2	TRBJ1-5	ASSLGGLRNQPQH
TRBV2	TRBJ2-2	ASSLAGGRSGELF
TRBV5-1	TRBJ1-1	ASRYEPQRVGTEAF
TRBV19	TRBJ1-6	ASQGVINNSPLH
TRBV10-3	TRBJ2-1	AAGTSGVEGQF
TRBV18	TRBJ2-7	ASSGDRSYEQY
TRBV5-1	TRBJ1-2	ASFNMGQGFDGYT